This T cell receptor (beta chain) was sequenced during a study of identical twins. TCRdb re-called the 5' RACE reads through MiXCR, storing one row per CDR3 protein. The sample lists 1.5 million or so distinct CDR3 sequences; 25% to 35% were seen once. Findings and caveats of the study: The study reached conclusions through statistical analysis that was cross-sectional, not following the same donors. Insertion counts were lower in abundant cord blood beta clonotypes, a trend that memory repertoires did not show.

To note about this clonotype: As yet, its antigen is unknown. Since a much larger clone is just one base distant, this may be a read error.

Each donor was a healthy Caucasian. The CDR3 runs to 14 residues. The germline gives CDR1 SGHDT, CDR2 YYEEEE. The trim removed 2 bases at V and 6 bases at J, leaving 3 bases unmatched. The chain joins TRBV5-6 to TRBJ2-1; 9 positions agree with TRBD2. This TCR was recovered from a newborn girl in good health. What was sequenced was cord blood. This CDR3 is CASSFRTSVNEQFF. In DNA, the CDR3 is TGTGCCAGCAGCTTCCGGACTAGCGTCAATGAGCAGTTCTTC.